These T cell receptor beta chains were read from a single sample in a study of T cell responses to AZD1222 COVID-19 vaccine. The protocol was immunoSEQ multiplex PCR, while the TCRdb copy is restricted to in-frame clones and leaves out a portion. The repertoire has 70,000 or so clones, around nine tenths of them found once; the top ten carry 7.5% to 9%. Source: peripheral blood, taken on day 0 of AZD1222 vaccination. These TCRs come from an adult in good health. CDR3s include the opening cysteine and the closing phenylalanine or tryptophan. Fields, in order: J gene, V gene, CDR3 protein.

j_gene: TRBJ1-3
v_gene: TRBV3-1/TRBV3-2
CDR3aa: CASSQNQGAGNTIYF

j_gene: TRBJ2-3
v_gene: TRBV21-1
CDR3aa: CASSKMAGLGTDTQYF

j_gene: TRBJ2-1
v_gene: TRBV10-1
CDR3aa: CASRGHNNEQFF

j_gene: TRBJ2-3
v_gene: TRBV19
CDR3aa: CASSTHVGTDTQYF

j_gene: TRBJ2-7
v_gene: TRBV30
CDR3aa: CAWSSPGLAIYEQYF

j_gene: TRBJ1-2
v_gene: TRBV5-1
CDR3aa: CASSLQGPPAYGYTF

j_gene: TRBJ2-1
v_gene: TRBV6-2/TRBV6-3
CDR3aa: CASSYSPVGSSYNEQFF

j_gene: TRBJ2-7
v_gene: TRBV6-5
CDR3aa: CASRHRGLYEQYF

j_gene: TRBJ1-1
v_gene: TRBV28
CDR3aa: CASSETGDPTTEAFF

j_gene: TRBJ1-3
v_gene: TRBV7-9
CDR3aa: CASSLVQAALYSGNTIYF

j_gene: TRBJ2-7
v_gene: TRBV19
CDR3aa: CASSIFGSNNEQYF

j_gene: TRBJ2-5
v_gene: TRBV18
CDR3aa: CASSPQGTRETQYF

j_gene: TRBJ2-1
v_gene: TRBV7-2
CDR3aa: CASSLAIRLANEQFF

j_gene: TRBJ2-7
v_gene: TRBV19
CDR3aa: CASSPAGQGYEQYF

j_gene: TRBJ2-2
v_gene: TRBV10-1
CDR3aa: CASSDYGLAGGPTGELFF

j_gene: TRBJ1-1
v_gene: TRBV6-1
CDR3aa: CASSEHQGATEAFF

j_gene: TRBJ2-1
v_gene: TRBV11-3
CDR3aa: CASSLDPTTSGRDNEQFF

j_gene: TRBJ2-3
v_gene: TRBV9
CDR3aa: CASSVEGSRLALDTQYF

j_gene: TRBJ1-4
v_gene: TRBV19
CDR3aa: CASRPSGGEYEKLFF

j_gene: TRBJ2-7
v_gene: TRBV19
CDR3aa: CASSLDRGLFYEQYF

j_gene: TRBJ2-3
v_gene: TRBV18
CDR3aa: CASSPVRGRDTQYF

j_gene: TRBJ2-1
v_gene: TRBV11-2
CDR3aa: CASSLAGGPNEQFF

j_gene: TRBJ2-1
v_gene: TRBV19
CDR3aa: CASSIGGANEQFF

j_gene: TRBJ2-3
v_gene: TRBV24-1
CDR3aa: CATSELGQGVGTDTQYF

j_gene: TRBJ2-7
v_gene: TRBV19
CDR3aa: CASSHGTISYEQYF

j_gene: TRBJ1-3
v_gene: TRBV3-1/TRBV3-2
CDR3aa: CASSLQGAGNTIYF

j_gene: TRBJ1-1
v_gene: TRBV18
CDR3aa: CASSPTRGDTEAFF

j_gene: TRBJ2-7
v_gene: TRBV7-2
CDR3aa: CASRSHGTAATYEQYF

j_gene: TRBJ2-1
v_gene: TRBV12-3/TRBV12-4
CDR3aa: CASSSLRTGEQFF

j_gene: TRBJ1-3
v_gene: TRBV6-6
CDR3aa: CASSDGTGSGNTIYF